Listed below are T cell receptor beta chains from one sample, sequenced in a study of T cells in Graves' hyperthyroidism and ophthalmopathy. Using its own MiXCR run on the multiplex PCR reads, TCRdb lists one record per CDR3 protein. Of over 450,000 distinct CDR3 sequences detected, more than 15% appear once; the ten largest clones hold 17%. Sequenced material: blood. These receptors were taken from a woman under 30 with Graves' ophthalmopathy. Both conserved end residues are part of each CDR3. The D gene is left open where the match is weak. Rows give clone size only sometimes, using once, few, many, or a class for an expanded clone.

j_call,d_call,clone_size,v_call,cdr3_aa,cdr3_nt
TRBJ2-3,TRBD2,many,TRBV2,CASMGSGGYTDTQYF,TGTGCCAGCATGGGTAGCGGGGGATATACAGATACGCAGTATTTT
TRBJ2-1,TRBD1,many,TRBV10-3,CAIREGGQGAWNEQFF,TGTGCCATCAGGGAAGGGGGGCAGGGGGCTTGGAATGAGCAGTTCTTC
TRBJ2-5,.,.,TRBV19,CASSILSEQETQYF,TGTGCCAGTAGTATTCTCAGCGAACAAGAGACCCAGTACTTC
TRBJ1-2,.,many,TRBV7-2,CASSLGPQIYGYTF,TGTGCCAGCAGCTTAGGTCCACAGATCTATGGCTACACCTTC
TRBJ2-7,.,many,TRBV19,CASSRTDYEQYF,TGTGCCAGTAGTAGAACAGATTACGAGCAGTACTTC
TRBJ2-3,TRBD2,few,TRBV5-4,CASSTGLAVTDTQYF,TGTGCCAGCAGCACGGGACTAGCCGTCACAGATACGCAGTATTTT
TRBJ1-5,.,many,TRBV20-1,CSAPMGVNQPQHF,TGCAGTGCCCCCATGGGAGTCAATCAGCCCCAGCATTTT
TRBJ1-4,.,many,TRBV5-1,CASSLLQHEKLFF,TGCGCCAGCAGCTTGTTGCAGCATGAAAAACTGTTTTTT
TRBJ2-5,TRBD2,.,TRBV6-2/TRBV6-3,CASSSGISGSLVETQYF,TGTGCCAGCAGTTCTGGGATTAGCGGGAGCCTTGTAGAGACCCAGTACTTC
TRBJ2-7,.,many,TRBV27,CASSLSGQGLHEQYF,TGTGCCAGCAGTTTATCGGGCCAGGGGTTGCACGAGCAGTACTTC
TRBJ2-3,.,many,TRBV7-9,CASRPGWSGPDTQYF,TGTGCCAGCAGACCAGGATGGTCCGGCCCAGATACGCAGTATTTT
TRBJ2-6,TRBD1,.,TRBV7-9,CASSFGTGPSGANVLTF,TGTGCCAGCAGCTTCGGGACAGGGCCCTCTGGGGCCAACGTCCTGACTTTC
TRBJ1-2,TRBD1,.,TRBV18,CASSLPGQINYGYTF,TGTGCCAGCTCACTGCCGGGACAGATTAACTATGGCTACACCTTC
TRBJ2-7,.,.,TRBV20-1,CSASTQLLREQYF,TGCAGTGCTAGTACTCAACTCCTCCGCGAGCAGTACTTC
TRBJ1-3,.,many,TRBV2,CASSEGVLSGNTIYF,TGTGCCAGCAGTGAGGGGGTTCTCTCTGGAAACACCATATATTTT
TRBJ2-5,.,.,TRBV12-3/TRBV12-4,CASSTLPGGQETQYF,TGTGCCAGCAGTACCCTACCCGGGGGCCAAGAGACCCAGTACTTC
TRBJ1-2,TRBD1,many,TRBV30,CAWTTPDRETDGYTF,TGTGCCTGGACCACCCCAGACAGGGAGACTGATGGCTACACCTTC
TRBJ2-7,TRBD1,.,TRBV28,CASSLAGGFFYEQYF,TGTGCCAGCAGTTTAGCAGGGGGCTTCTTCTACGAGCAGTACTTC
TRBJ1-2,.,many,TRBV3-1,CASSLGGREGYGYTF,TGTGCCAGCAGCCTCGGTGGGAGGGAAGGATATGGCTACACCTTC
TRBJ1-6,.,few,TRBV10-3,CAISGDYYHSPLHF,TGTGCCATCAGTGGGGACTATTACCACTCACCCCTCCACTTT
TRBJ2-4,.,.,TRBV5-5,CASSLTDENIQYF,TGTGCCAGCAGCTTGACGGACGAAAACATTCAGTACTTC
TRBJ1-1,.,many,TRBV29-1,CSVEGAPTEAFF,TGCAGCGTTGAAGGGGCTCCAACTGAAGCTTTCTTT
TRBJ2-7,.,many,TRBV6-1,CASQSFGRGLHSYEQYF,TGTGCCAGCCAATCATTTGGGCGGGGGCTCCATTCCTACGAGCAGTACTTC
TRBJ2-3,.,few,TRBV19,CASSIGRVVTDTQYF,TGTGCCAGTAGTATAGGCAGGGTCGTCACAGATACGCAGTATTTT
TRBJ2-2,TRBD1,.,TRBV6-2/TRBV6-3,CASTTGATGELFF,TGTGCCAGCACCACAGGGGCAACCGGGGAGCTGTTTTTT